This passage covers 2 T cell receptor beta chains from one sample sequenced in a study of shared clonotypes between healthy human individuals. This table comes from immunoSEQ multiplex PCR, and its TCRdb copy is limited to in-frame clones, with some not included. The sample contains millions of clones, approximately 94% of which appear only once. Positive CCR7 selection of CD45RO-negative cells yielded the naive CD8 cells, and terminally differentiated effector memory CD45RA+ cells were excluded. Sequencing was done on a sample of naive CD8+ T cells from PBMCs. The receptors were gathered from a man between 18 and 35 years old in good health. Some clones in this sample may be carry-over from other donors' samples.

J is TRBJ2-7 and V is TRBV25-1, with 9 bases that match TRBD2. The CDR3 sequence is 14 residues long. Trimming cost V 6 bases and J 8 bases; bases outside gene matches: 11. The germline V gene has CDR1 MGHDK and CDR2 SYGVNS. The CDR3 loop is CASRPAGGEGKQYF. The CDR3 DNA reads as TGTGCCAGCAGGCCAGCGGGAGGCGAGGGCAAGCAGTACTTC.

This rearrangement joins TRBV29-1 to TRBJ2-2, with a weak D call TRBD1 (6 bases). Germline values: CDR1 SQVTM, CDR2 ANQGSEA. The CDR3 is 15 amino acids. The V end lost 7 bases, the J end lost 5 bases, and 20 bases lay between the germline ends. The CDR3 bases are TGCAGCGCCCTAGGACAGTTCGGTTCGACCGGGGAGCTGTTTTTT. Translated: CSALGQFGSTGELFF.